This T cell receptor beta chain was recovered during a study of regulatory T cells in long-lasting Graves disease. Background on the study: New Graves' disease cases had less than 3 months of antithyroid drugs.

Researchers made TCR beta libraries by using iRepertoire HTBI primers and running Arm-PCR on CDR3 regions. MiXCR, run by TCRdb on the multiplex PCR reads, gives a single entry per CDR3 protein. Here the sample spans around 500,000 distinct CDR3 sequences, more than 10% being singletons. The germline gives CDR1 LNHNV, CDR2 YYDKDF (reference sequence). The V end was cut by 0 bases, the J end by 4 bases, with 13 bases between. This CDR3 is 16 amino acids long. Time point noted: newly diagnosed GD, antithyroid drugs for less than 3 months. PBMCs provided the RNA from which the TCR library was made. The sample holds many counts of this clonotype. These sequences were also reported in another study, on T cells in Graves' hyperthyroidism and ophthalmopathy. That investigation notes: Hyperthyroidism, newly diagnosed and lasting under 2 months, affected patients aged 18 to 65.

The material sequenced was peripheral blood mononuclear cells (PBMCs), taken at new diagnosis, from a patient treated with antithyroid drugs. The V call is TRBV15, the J call TRBJ1-3; D might be TRBD1 (5 bases). The sequence was obtained from a woman aged 25 to 39 with Graves disease. This CDR3 is CATSRDRGVGGNTIYF. CDR3 DNA: TGTGCCACCAGCAGAGATCGAGGGGTTGGAGGAAACACCATATATTTT.